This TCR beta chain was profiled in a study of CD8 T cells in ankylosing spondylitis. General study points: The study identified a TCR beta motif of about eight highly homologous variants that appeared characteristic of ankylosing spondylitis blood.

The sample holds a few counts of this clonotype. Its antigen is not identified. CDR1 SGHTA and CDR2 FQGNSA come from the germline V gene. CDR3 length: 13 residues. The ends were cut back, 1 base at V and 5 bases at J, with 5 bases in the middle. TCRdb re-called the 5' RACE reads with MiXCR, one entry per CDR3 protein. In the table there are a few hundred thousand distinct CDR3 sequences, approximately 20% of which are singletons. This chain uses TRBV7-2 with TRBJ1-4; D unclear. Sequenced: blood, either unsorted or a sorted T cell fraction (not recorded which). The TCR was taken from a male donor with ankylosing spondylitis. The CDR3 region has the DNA TGTGCCAGCAGCTTAGGGGCCAATGAAAAACTGTTTTTT. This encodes CASSLGANEKLFF.